Each of the 30 T cell receptor beta chains below was sequenced from the same sample in a study of beta chain features in type 1 diabetes. Of the isolated RNA, all was reverse transcribed, and so the sequenced material was expressed TCRB transcripts. Assay used: immunoSEQ multiplex PCR; TCRdb lists only in-frame clones, some missing. The sample holds approximately 150,000 clones; approximately 9% are singletons and the top ten take 2.3%. The sample taken for sequencing was central memory CD4+ T cells from blood. These receptor sequences come from a woman aged 18-30 years in good health.

This clone was counted a few times. V usage is TRBV7-2 and J usage is TRBJ2-3; D ambiguous. With 2 bases removed from V and 0 bases from J, the gap between germline ends came to 6 bases. The CDR3 extends over 14 amino acids. Germline V gene lookup returns CDR1 SGHTA and CDR2 FQGNSA. The chain's CDR3 is CASSLLTSTDTQYF. CDR3 bases: TGTGCCAGCAGCTTACTGACTAGCACAGATACGCAGTATTTT.

The chain combines TRBV7-8 with TRBJ1-2; TRBD1 is a possible D gene (5 bases). The V gene's germline CDR1 is SGHVS and CDR2 FQNEAQ. The CDR3 loop spans 12 amino acids. Trimming removed 5 bases at V and 5 bases at J, with 9 bases between. Written as DNA, the CDR3 is TGTGCCAGCAGCCCGGGGGAGTATGGCTACACCTTC. Protein: CASSPGEYGYTF.

This clone was detected only a few times. This specimen includes other DNA sequences encoding the same CDR3. CDR3 amino acids: CASSLIYEQYF. In DNA, the CDR3 is TGTGCCAGCAGTCTTATCTACGAGCAGTACTTC. V is TRBV6-6 and J is TRBJ2-7; D not resolved. The V end lost 5 bases, the J end lost 3 bases, and 5 bases lay between the germline ends. The CDR3 is 11 amino acids. Germline CDR1 MNHNY, CDR2 SVGAGI (reference sequence).

This clone was recorded a few times. The V gene is TRBV30, the J gene TRBJ1-4; D gene uncertain. The CDR3 has 14 amino acids. V shed 2 bases and J shed 8 bases, with 15 bases lying between them. Germline CDR1 GTSNPN, CDR2 SVGIG (reference sequence). For the CDR3, the DNA is TGTGCCTGGAGTTCCTCCGGGAGTATGGAAAAACTGTTTTTT. Protein sequence: CAWSSSGSMEKLFF.

Only a few counts were recorded for this clone. The chain employs TRBV7-2 and TRBJ2-5; TRBD2 might be the D (6 bases). The length of the CDR3 is 13 residues. V shed 5 bases and J shed 5 bases, with 12 bases lying between them. Per germline, CDR1 SGHTA and CDR2 FQGNSA. CDR3 protein: CASSPGAGETQYF. DNA for the CDR3: TGTGCCAGCAGCCCGGGTGCGGGGGAGACCCAGTACTTC.

This clone occurred a few times. V and J are TRBV7-9 and TRBJ2-7; 9 bases are a match to TRBD1. V lost 9 bases to trimming and J lost 0 bases; unmatched junction nucleotides: 12. In germline, CDR1 is SEHNR, CDR2 FQNEAQ (reference sequence). CDR3 length equals 16 residues. The CDR3 loop is CASSTPRDRVSYEQYF. CDR3 bases: TGTGCCAGTAGTACCCCCCGGGACAGGGTCTCCTACGAGCAGTACTTC.

This clone was observed a handful of times. The V call is TRBV7-9, the J call TRBJ2-1, with 9 bases aligning to TRBD1. The CDR3 runs to 15 residues. Per the germline V gene, CDR1 is SEHNR and CDR2 is FQNEAQ (reference sequence). V was clipped by 1 base and J by 7 bases; unmatched bases: 5. CDR3 in amino acids: CASSLGTTGGNEQFF. The CDR3, as DNA: TGTGCCAGCAGCTTAGGTACGACAGGGGGGAATGAGCAGTTCTTC.

V is TRBV7-6 and J is TRBJ2-2; D may be TRBD2 (5 bases). Germline lookup yields CDR1 SGHVS and CDR2 FNYEAQ. The CDR3 is made up of 17 amino acids. V gave up 5 bases and J gave up 0 bases, with 16 bases separating them. CDR3 sequence (DNA): TGTGCCAGCAGCCCAGAGGGCCGGCTTACGAACACCGGGGAGCTGTTTTTT. Encoded protein: CASSPEGRLTNTGELFF.

Remarks on this clone: One junction end does not reproduce the germline sequence, and a read error may be involved. The rearrangement uses TRBV7-3 and TRBJ2-7; perhaps TRBD2 as D (6 bases). CDR3 size: 14 residues. CDR1 SGHTA and CDR2 FQGTGA come from the germline V gene. CDR3: CASSREHQPLEQYF. The CDR3 DNA reads TGCGCCAGCAGCCGGGAGCATCAGCCACTTGAGCAGTACTTC.

This chain uses TRBV6-6 with TRBJ2-5; TRBD2 might be the D (6 bases). Deletions cut 0 bases from V and 5 bases from J, with 13 bases between. Looked up from germline, CDR1 is MNHNY and CDR2 is SVGAGI (reference sequence). There are 15 residues in the CDR3. The CDR3 protein is CASSYSLAGRETQYF. For the CDR3, the DNA is TGTGCCAGCAGTTACTCGCTGGCGGGGAGGGAGACCCAGTACTTC.

This chain links TRBV7-2 with TRBJ2-7; 8 bases align to TRBD1. After removal of 5 bases from V and 0 bases from J, the junction contained 6 bases not matched to a gene. CDR1 and CDR2 from the germline V gene are SGHTA and FQGNSA. This CDR3 has 15 amino acids. CDR3 DNA: TGTGCCAGCAGCCGTGGACAGGGCAGCTCCTACGAGCAGTACTTC. Protein product: CASSRGQGSSYEQYF.

The gene calls are TRBV6-5 and TRBJ2-3; TRBD1 matches at 10 bases. CDR1 and CDR2 from the germline V gene are MNHEY and SVGAGI. The ends lost 2 bases at V and 6 bases at J; junction bases unmatched: 5. The CDR3 sequence is 15 residues long. The CDR3 region is CASSYPTGGEDTQYF. The DNA for the CDR3 is TGTGCCAGCAGTTACCCGACAGGGGGCGAGGATACGCAGTATTTT.

V usage is TRBV30 and J usage is TRBJ2-7; D is unresolved. The CDR3 is 12 amino acids. The V end lost 4 bases, the J end lost 3 bases, and 10 bases lay between the germline ends. Germline V gene sequence: CDR1 GTSNPN, CDR2 SVGIG (reference sequence). The CDR3 here is CAWNTAHYEQYF. CDR3 DNA: TGTGCCTGGAATACAGCTCACTACGAGCAGTACTTC.

V and J are TRBV7-3 and TRBJ2-3; TRBD1 agrees at 9 bases. V shed 1 base, J shed 3 bases, and the junction held 5 bases outside the gene matches. There are 16 residues in the CDR3. Germline CDR1 reads SGHTA; CDR2 reads FQGTGA. The CDR3 nucleotides are TGTGCCAGCAGCTTAAGAGCGGGACAGGGAACAGATACGCAGTATTTT. This encodes CASSLRAGQGTDTQYF.

This sequence joins TRBV9 and TRBJ1-3; possible D gene TRBD1, 6 bases. This CDR3 is built from 15 residues. CDR1 SGDLS and CDR2 YYNGEE come from the germline V gene. With 4 bases removed from V and 2 bases from J, the gap between germline ends came to 13 bases. This chain's CDR3 is CASSPFGQTGNTIYF. In DNA form, the CDR3 reads TGTGCCAGCAGCCCCTTCGGACAGACTGGAAACACCATATATTTT.

This chain uses TRBV13 with TRBJ2-7, with 7 bases identical to TRBD2. Germline V gene lookup returns CDR1 PRHDT and CDR2 FYEKMQ (reference sequence). There are 16 residues in the CDR3. Trimming took 5 bases from V and 3 from J; bases not matched to a gene: 13. As DNA, the CDR3 is TGTGCCAGCAGCCCTCAATCGGGGGAGGGCCTCTACGAGCAGTACTTC. The encoded protein is CASSPQSGEGLYEQYF.

This clone was seen only a few times. The V gene is TRBV11-2, the J gene TRBJ1-2; TRBD1 matches at 12 bases. The V segment lost 4 bases and the J segment 4 bases; nucleotides outside the gene matches: 10. This CDR3 contains 17 residues. Per the germline V gene, CDR1 is SGHAT and CDR2 is FQNNGV. CDR3 sequence (DNA): TGTGCCAGCAGCTCCGCGGGACAGGGGGCCCGTACCTATGGCTACACCTTC. This translates into CASSSAGQGARTYGYTF.

This clone showed up just a few times. The V call is TRBV4-2, the J call TRBJ2-1, with 8 nucleotides matching TRBD2. CDR1 LGHNA and CDR2 YNFKEQ come from the germline V gene. Germline trimming cut 0 bases from V and 6 bases from J; bases unmatched to any gene: 7. This CDR3 spans 16 amino acids. This CDR3 is CASSQDAAGVSNEQFF. DNA of the CDR3: TGTGCCAGCAGCCAAGATGCAGCGGGGGTTTCCAATGAGCAGTTCTTC.

This clone was observed a handful of times. V and J are TRBV7-3 and TRBJ2-7; D is perhaps TRBD1 (5 bases). Germline lookup yields CDR1 SGHTA and CDR2 FQGTGA. V was clipped by 2 bases and J by 6 bases, with 11 bases between them. The CDR3 loop spans 13 amino acids. The CDR3: CASSLQGIGEQYF. In nucleotides, the CDR3 is TGTGCCAGCAGCTTACAGGGCATTGGCGAGCAGTACTTC.

The J gene is TRBJ2-3, the V gene TRBV9, with D possibly matching TRBD1 (5 bases). The germline gives CDR1 SGDLS, CDR2 YYNGEE. The CDR3 spans 17 residues. The V end lost 5 bases, the J end lost 6 bases, and 25 bases lay between the germline ends. As DNA, the CDR3 is TGTGCCAGCAGTACCACGTACGGGTTGACAGCTAGGGATACGCAGTATTTT. As protein: CASSTTYGLTARDTQYF.

The gene calls are TRBV6-5 and TRBJ2-7; the match to TRBD2 covers 11 bases. Germline values: CDR1 MNHEY, CDR2 SVGAGI. With V trimmed by 0 bases and J by 6 bases, 7 bases remained unmatched. The length of the CDR3 is 16 residues. CDR3 in DNA: TGTGCCAGCAGTTACTCGACTAGCGGGACCTTTACCGAGCAGTACTTC. Translation gives CASSYSTSGTFTEQYF.

The chain employs TRBV7-3 and TRBJ2-1; weak D call: TRBD2 (7 bases). V lost 2 bases and J lost 5, with 13 bases in between. Per germline, CDR1 SGHTA and CDR2 FQGTGA. CDR3 length equals 15 residues. The DNA for the CDR3 is TGTGCCAGCAGCTTAGGGGGGGCGTCCGACAATGAGCAGTTCTTC. Protein sequence: CASSLGGASDNEQFF.

The CDR3: CASSQAVSPSRNTGELFF. The CDR3 coding sequence is TGTGCCAGCAGCCAAGCGGTATCTCCCTCTAGGAACACCGGGGAGCTGTTTTTT. The chain is built from TRBV4-2 and TRBJ2-2; D unresolved. CDR1 and CDR2 (germline): LGHNA, YNFKEQ. Trimming pared 1 base from V and 1 base from J, leaving 16 bases between. CDR3 length: 18 amino acids.

This clone was detected only a few times. The chain is built from TRBV11-1 and TRBJ1-2; no firm D call. Trimming removed 5 bases at V and 6 bases at J, with 13 bases between. The germline gives CDR1 SGHAT, CDR2 FQDESV (reference sequence). The CDR3 is 13 amino acids. Here the CDR3 DNA reads TGTGCCAGCAGCGCCACGACCCAGGATGGCTACACCTTC. Translating gives CASSATTQDGYTF.

This chain joins TRBV30 and TRBJ2-7; 7 nucleotides align to TRBD1. CDR3 length equals 13 residues. CDR1 is GTSNPN, CDR2 SVGIG, per germline (reference sequence). V lost 6 bases, J lost 0 bases, and 5 bases stayed unmatched. DNA for the CDR3: TGTGCCTGCAATGGGGACAGCTCCTACGAGCAGTACTTC. Translated, it gives CACNGDSSYEQYF.

The chain joins TRBV29-1 to TRBJ1-1; D gene ambiguous. Germline lookup yields CDR1 SQVTM and CDR2 ANQGSEA. CDR3 length: 13 amino acids. The germline V and J ends were trimmed by 2 bases and 2 bases, with 9 bases remaining between them. The CDR3 bases are TGCAGCGTTGAACAGGCCTTAAACACTGAAGCTTTCTTT. Its translation: CSVEQALNTEAFF.

The genes are TRBV18 and TRBJ2-2; TRBD2 agrees at 8 bases. Germline V gene data show CDR1 as KGHSH and CDR2 as LQKENI. V lost 3 bases to trimming and J lost 5 bases; unmatched junction nucleotides: 11. The CDR3 contains 17 residues. The CDR3 DNA sequence: TGTGCCAGCTCACCCCAGGGAACTAGCGGAGGAACCGGGGAGCTGTTTTTT. Its protein product is CASSPQGTSGGTGELFF. The full variable domain, in which reference TRBV18 and TRBJ2-2 provide the parts outside the CDR3, is NAGVMQNPRHLVRRRGQEARLRCSPMKGHSHVYWYRQLPEEGLKFMVYLQKENIIDESGMPKERFSAEFPKEGPSILRIQQVVRGDSAAYFCASSPQGTSGGTGELFFGEGSRLTVL.

This sequence joins TRBV2 and TRBJ1-3; D ambiguous. Germline assignment: CDR1 SNHLY and CDR2 FYNNEI. The CDR3 length is 12 residues. Trimming stripped 3 bases from V and 4 bases from J, with 4 bases between. CDR3 residues: CASSDAGNTIYF. CDR3 nucleotides: TGTGCCAGCAGTGATGCGGGAAACACCATATATTTT.

The rearrangement links TRBV5-1 to TRBJ2-1; 9 nucleotides match TRBD2. Germline CDR1 and CDR2: SGHRS and YFSETQ. This CDR3 comprises 15 residues. V trimming: 1 base; J trimming: 3 bases; junction bases outside the gene matches: 2. CDR3 bases: TGCGCCAGCAGCTTGTTTAGCGGGAGCTACAATGAGCAGTTCTTC. This gives the protein CASSLFSGSYNEQFF.

V usage is TRBV13 and J usage is TRBJ1-1; 8 bases align to TRBD1. J gave up 10 bases and V 5 bases, and 6 bases lay outside the gene matches. The CDR3 covers 12 residues. Germline CDR1 PRHDT, CDR2 FYEKMQ (reference sequence). CDR3 protein: CASSIQTGAAFF. For the CDR3, the DNA is TGTGCCAGCAGCATTCAGACAGGGGCAGCTTTCTTT.